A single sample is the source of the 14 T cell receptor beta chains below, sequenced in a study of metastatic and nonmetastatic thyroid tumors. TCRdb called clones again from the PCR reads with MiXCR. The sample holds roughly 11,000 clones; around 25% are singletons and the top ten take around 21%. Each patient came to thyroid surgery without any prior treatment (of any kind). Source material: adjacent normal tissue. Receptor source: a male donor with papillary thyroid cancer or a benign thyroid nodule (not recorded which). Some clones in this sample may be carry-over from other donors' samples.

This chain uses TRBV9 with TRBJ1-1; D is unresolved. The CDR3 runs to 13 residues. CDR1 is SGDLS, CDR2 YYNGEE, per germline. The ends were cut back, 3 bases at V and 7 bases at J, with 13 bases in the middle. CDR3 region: CASSAVGSFEAFF. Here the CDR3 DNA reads TGTGCCAGCAGCGCGGTCGGGAGTTTTGAAGCTTTCTTT.

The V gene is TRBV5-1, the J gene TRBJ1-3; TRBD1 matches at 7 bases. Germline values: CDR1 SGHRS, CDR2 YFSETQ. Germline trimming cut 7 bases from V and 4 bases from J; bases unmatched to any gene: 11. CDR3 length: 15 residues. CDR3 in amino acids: CASQEGAGVGNTIYF. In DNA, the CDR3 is TGCGCCAGCCAGGAGGGGGCAGGAGTCGGAAACACCATATATTTT.

The CDR3 sequence is CAISEANTEAFF. The CDR3 nucleotides read TGTGCCATCAGTGAGGCAAACACTGAAGCTTTCTTT. This chain connects TRBV10-3 to TRBJ1-1; D is unclear. V lost 2 bases, J lost 2 bases, and 3 bases lay in between. Germline V gene data show CDR1 as ENHRY and CDR2 as SYGVKD. CDR3 size: 12 residues.

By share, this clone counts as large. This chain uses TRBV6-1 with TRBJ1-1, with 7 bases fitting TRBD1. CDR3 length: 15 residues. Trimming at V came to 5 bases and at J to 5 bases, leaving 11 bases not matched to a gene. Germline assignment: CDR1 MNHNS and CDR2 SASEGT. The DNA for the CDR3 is TGTGCCAGCAGTTCGGGACAGTTGGGAGAGACTGAAGCTTTCTTT. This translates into CASSSGQLGETEAFF.

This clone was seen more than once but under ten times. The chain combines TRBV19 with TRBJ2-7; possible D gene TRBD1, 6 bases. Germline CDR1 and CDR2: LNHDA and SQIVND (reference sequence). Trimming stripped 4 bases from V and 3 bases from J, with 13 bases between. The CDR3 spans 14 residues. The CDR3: CASSKGVTLYEQYF. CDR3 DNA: TGTGCCAGTAGTAAGGGGGTGACTCTCTACGAGCAGTACTTC. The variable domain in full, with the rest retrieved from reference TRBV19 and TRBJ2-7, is DGGITQSPKYLFRKEGQNVTLSCEQNLNHDAMYWYRQDPGQGLRLIYYSQIVNDFQKGDIAEGYSVSREKKESFPLTVTSAQKNPTAFYLCASSKGVTLYEQYFGPGTRLTVT.

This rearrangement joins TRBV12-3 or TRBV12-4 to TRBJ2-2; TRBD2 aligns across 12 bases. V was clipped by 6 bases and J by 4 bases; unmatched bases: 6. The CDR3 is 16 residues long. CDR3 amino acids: CASSRLAGVSTGELFF. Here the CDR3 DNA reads TGTGCCAGCAGCCGACTAGCGGGAGTTTCCACCGGGGAGCTGTTTTTT.

CDR3 loop: CASSSAGAYNEQFF. The DNA for the CDR3 is TGCGCCAGCAGCTCAGCAGGGGCGTACAATGAGCAGTTCTTC. The rearrangement uses TRBV5-1 and TRBJ2-1; TRBD1 might be the D (6 bases). The germline V and J ends were trimmed by 3 bases and 4 bases, with 11 bases remaining between them. The CDR3 covers 14 residues. Germline assignment: CDR1 SGHRS and CDR2 YFSETQ.

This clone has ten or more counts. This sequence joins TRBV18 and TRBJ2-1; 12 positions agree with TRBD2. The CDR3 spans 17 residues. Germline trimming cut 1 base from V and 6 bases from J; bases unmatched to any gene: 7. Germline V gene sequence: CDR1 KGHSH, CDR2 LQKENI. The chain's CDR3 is CASSPQPPSGGANEQFF. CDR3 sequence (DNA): TGTGCCAGCTCACCACAGCCCCCTAGCGGGGGGGCCAATGAGCAGTTCTTC.

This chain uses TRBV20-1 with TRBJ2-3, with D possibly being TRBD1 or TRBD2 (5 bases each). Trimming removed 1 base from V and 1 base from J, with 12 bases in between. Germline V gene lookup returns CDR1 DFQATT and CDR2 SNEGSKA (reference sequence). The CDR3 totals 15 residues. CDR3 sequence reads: CSARGGYWGTDTQYF. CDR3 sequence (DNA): TGCAGTGCTAGAGGGGGGTATTGGGGCACAGATACGCAGTATTTT.

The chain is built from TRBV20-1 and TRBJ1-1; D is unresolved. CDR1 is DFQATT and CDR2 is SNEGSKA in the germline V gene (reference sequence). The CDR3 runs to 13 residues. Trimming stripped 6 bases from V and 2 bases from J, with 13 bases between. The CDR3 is CSAQEHLNTEAFF. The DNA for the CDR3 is TGCAGTGCACAAGAACACCTTAACACTGAAGCTTTCTTT.

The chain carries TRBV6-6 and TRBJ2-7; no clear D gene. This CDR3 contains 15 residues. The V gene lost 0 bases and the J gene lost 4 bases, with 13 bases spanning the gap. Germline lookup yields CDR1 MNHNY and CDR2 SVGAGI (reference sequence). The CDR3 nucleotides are TGTGCCAGCAGTTACTCACCCCTGAGATCGTACGAGCAGTACTTC. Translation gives CASSYSPLRSYEQYF.

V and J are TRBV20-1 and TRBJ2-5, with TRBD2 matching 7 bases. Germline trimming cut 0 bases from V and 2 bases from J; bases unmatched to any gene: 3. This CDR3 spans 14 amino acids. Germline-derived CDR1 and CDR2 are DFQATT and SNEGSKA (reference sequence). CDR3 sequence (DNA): TGCAGTGCTAGAGATACGGGAGGACAAGAGACCCAGTACTTC. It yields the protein CSARDTGGQETQYF.

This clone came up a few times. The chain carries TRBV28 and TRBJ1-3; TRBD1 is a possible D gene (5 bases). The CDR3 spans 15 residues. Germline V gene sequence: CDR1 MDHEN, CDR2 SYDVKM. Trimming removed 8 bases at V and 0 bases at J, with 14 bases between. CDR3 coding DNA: TGTGCCAGCGGGGGAGGCCCAGACTCTGGAAACACCATATATTTT. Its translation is CASGGGPDSGNTIYF.

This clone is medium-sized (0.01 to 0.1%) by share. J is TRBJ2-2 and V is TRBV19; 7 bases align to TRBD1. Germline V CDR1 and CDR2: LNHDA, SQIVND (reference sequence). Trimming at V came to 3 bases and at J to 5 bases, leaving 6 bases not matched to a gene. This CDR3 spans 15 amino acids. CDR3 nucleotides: TGTGCCAGTAGTATTCCACTGACAGGGACCGGGGAGCTGTTTTTT. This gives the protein CASSIPLTGTGELFF.